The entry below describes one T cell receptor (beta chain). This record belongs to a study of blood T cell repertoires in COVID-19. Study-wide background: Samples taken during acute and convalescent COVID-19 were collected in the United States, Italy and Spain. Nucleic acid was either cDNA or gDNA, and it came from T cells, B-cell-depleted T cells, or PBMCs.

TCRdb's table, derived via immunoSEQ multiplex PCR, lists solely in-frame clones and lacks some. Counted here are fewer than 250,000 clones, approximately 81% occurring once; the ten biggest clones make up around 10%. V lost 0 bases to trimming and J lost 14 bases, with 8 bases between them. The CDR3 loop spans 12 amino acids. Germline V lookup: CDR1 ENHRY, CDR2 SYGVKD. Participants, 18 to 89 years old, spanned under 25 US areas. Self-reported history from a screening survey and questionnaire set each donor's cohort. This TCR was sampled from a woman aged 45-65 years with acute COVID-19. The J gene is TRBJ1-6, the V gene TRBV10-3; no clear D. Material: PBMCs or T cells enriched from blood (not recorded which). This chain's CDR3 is CAISESKSSLHF. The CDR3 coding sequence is TGTGCCATCAGTGAGTCGAAGAGTTCCCTCCACTTT.